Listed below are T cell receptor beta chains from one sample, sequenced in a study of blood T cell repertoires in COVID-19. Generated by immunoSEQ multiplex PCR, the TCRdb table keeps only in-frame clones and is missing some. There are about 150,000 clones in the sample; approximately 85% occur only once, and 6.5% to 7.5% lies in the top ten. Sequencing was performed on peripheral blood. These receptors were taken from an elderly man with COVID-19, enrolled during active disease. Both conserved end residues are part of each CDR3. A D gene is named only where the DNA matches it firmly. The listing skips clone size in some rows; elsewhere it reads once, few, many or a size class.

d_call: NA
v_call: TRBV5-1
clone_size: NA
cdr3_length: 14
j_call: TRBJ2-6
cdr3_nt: TGCGCCAGCAGCGGGGGGACTGGGGCCAACGTCCTGACTTTC
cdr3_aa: CASSGGTGANVLTF

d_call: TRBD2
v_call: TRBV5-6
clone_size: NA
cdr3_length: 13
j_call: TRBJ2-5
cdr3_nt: TGTGCCAGCAGCTACGGGGGGGAAGAGACCCAGTACTTC
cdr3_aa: CASSYGGEETQYF

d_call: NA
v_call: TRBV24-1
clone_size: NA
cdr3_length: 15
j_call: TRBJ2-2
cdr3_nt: TGTGCCACCAGTGGACTGGGACTGGGCACCGGGGAGCTGTTTTTT
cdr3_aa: CATSGLGLGTGELFF

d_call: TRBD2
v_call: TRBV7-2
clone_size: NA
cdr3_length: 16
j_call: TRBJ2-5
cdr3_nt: TGTGCCAGCAGTCTCCATGGACTAGCGGGCCAAGAGACCCAGTACTTC
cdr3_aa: CASSLHGLAGQETQYF

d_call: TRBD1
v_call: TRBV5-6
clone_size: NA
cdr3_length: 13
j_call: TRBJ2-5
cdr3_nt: TGTGCCAGCAGCCGCAGGGGGCAAGAGACCCAGTACTTC
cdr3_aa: CASSRRGQETQYF

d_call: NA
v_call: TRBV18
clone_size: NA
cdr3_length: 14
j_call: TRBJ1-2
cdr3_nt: TGTGCCAGCTCACCACTAGGCGGGAACTATGGCTACACCTTC
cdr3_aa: CASSPLGGNYGYTF

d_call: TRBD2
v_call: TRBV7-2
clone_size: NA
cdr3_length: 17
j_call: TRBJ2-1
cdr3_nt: TGTGCCAGCAGCCTAGCTCAGGGAGGCGGGGGGGCCAATGAGCAGTTCTTC
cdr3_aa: CASSLAQGGGGANEQFF

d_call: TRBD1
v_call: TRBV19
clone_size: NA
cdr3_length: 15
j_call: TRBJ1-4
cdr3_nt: TGTGCCAGTAGTATAGGCGGGACAGGGGTCGAAAAACTGTTTTTT
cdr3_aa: CASSIGGTGVEKLFF

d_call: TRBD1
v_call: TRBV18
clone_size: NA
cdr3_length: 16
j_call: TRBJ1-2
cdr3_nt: TGTGCCAGCACCCAGGGGGCGCCAGGGTCTAACTATGGCTACACCTTC
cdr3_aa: CASTQGAPGSNYGYTF

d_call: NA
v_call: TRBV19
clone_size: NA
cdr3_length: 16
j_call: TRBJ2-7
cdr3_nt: TGTGCCAGTAGTAAAGGGTCGGGGATTTCCCTCCACGAGCAGTACTTC
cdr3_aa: CASSKGSGISLHEQYF

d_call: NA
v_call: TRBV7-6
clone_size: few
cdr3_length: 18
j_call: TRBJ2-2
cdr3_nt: TGTGCCAGCAGCCCCATTTCTCGTACGGGTTTCGCAGCCGGGGAGCTGTTTTTT
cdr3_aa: CASSPISRTGFAAGELFF

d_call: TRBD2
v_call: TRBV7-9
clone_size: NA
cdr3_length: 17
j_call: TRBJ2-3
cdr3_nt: TGTGCCAGCAGCTTAGGAGCAGCGGGGCTCAGCACAGATACGCAGTATTTT
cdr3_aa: CASSLGAAGLSTDTQYF

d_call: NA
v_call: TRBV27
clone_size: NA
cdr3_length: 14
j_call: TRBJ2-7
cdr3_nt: TGTGCCAGCAGTTTAACACAGGCTTCCTACGAGCAGTACTTC
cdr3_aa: CASSLTQASYEQYF

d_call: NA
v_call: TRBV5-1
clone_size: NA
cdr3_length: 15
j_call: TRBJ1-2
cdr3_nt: TGCGCCAGCAGATCGACATTCGACAGTAACTATGGCTACACCTTC
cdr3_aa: CASRSTFDSNYGYTF

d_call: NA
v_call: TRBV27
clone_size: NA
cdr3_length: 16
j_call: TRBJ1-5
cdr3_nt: TGTGCCAGCAGTTTATACAGGGCTGCTAGCAATCAGCCCCAGCATTTT
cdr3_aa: CASSLYRAASNQPQHF

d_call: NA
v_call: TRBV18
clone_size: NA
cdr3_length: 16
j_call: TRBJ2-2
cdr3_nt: TGTGCCAGCTCACCAGCACGGACTATTGACACCGGGGAGCTGTTTTTT
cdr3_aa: CASSPARTIDTGELFF

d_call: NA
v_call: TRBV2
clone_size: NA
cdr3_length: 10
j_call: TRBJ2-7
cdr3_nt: TGTGCCAGCAGGGAGTACGAGCAGTACTTC
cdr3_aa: CASREYEQYF

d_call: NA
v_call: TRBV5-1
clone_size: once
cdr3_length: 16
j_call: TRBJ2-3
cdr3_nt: TGCGCCAGCAGCTCAACTAGTACCCACAGCACAGATACGCAGTATTTT
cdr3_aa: CASSSTSTHSTDTQYF